What follows describes a single T cell receptor (beta chain). The antigen is unknown. The same CDR3 arises from other DNA sequences in this sample as well. This sample is drawn from a study of T cell responses to AZD1222 COVID-19 vaccine. Measured with immunoSEQ multiplex PCR; TCRdb has only the in-frame clones, and not every one. The sample records 120,000 or so clones, roughly 88% being singletons. Germline V gene sequence: CDR1 LGHDT, CDR2 YNNKEL (reference sequence). There are 14 residues in the CDR3. Unmatched junction bases numbered 0, after V lost 4 bases and J lost 0 bases. General study points: None of the repertoires were sampled until the peak T cell response had passed.

The receptor was derived from an adult in good health. The chain couples TRBV3-1 (or the pseudogene TRBV3-2) to TRBJ2-1, with TRBD1 matching 7 bases. Material: peripheral blood, obtained on day 0 of AZD1222 vaccination. CDR3 bases: TGTGCCAGCAGCCGGGACAGCTCCTACAATGAGCAGTTCTTC. This codes for CASSRDSSYNEQFF.